Below, 18 T cell receptor beta chains from the same sample are listed, as sequenced in a study of identifying expanded T cells in peripheral blood. Repertoires were generated with immunoSEQ multiplex PCR, while TCRdb's copy carries only in-frame clones and drops some. The sample has 70,000 to 95,000 clones, about 90% seen once. The sequenced sample consisted of blood. These receptor sequences come from a person between 18 and 69 years old in good health.

This sequence joins TRBV6-5 and TRBJ1-3; no clear D. CDR1 is MNHEY, CDR2 SVGAGI, per germline. The CDR3 contains 13 residues. V lost 2 bases to trimming and J lost 5 bases, with 7 bases between them. CDR3 DNA: TGTGCCAGCAGTTACAGGGAAAGAAACACCATATATTTT. Its protein is CASSYRERNTIYF.

This chain's CDR3 is CASSQDMERNEQFF. Here the CDR3 DNA reads TGTGCCAGCAGCCAAGATATGGAGAGGAATGAGCAGTTCTTC. The chain recombines TRBV4-2 with TRBJ2-1, with unresolved D. V lost 0 bases to trimming and J lost 7 bases, with 10 bases between them. The CDR3 is 14 amino acids. CDR1 and CDR2 (germline): LGHNA, YNFKEQ.

V usage is TRBV14 and J usage is TRBJ1-4, with D tentatively TRBD1 (5 bases). Per germline, CDR1 SGHDN and CDR2 FVKESK. V was cut by 0 bases and J by 5 bases, with 13 bases left in between. The CDR3 is 16 amino acids. The CDR3 here is CASSQDVGTRNEKLFF. DNA of the CDR3: TGTGCCAGCAGCCAAGACGTTGGGACCAGAAATGAAAAACTGTTTTTT.

This chain's CDR3 is CASSLFPGRVEQYF. In nucleotides, the CDR3 is TGCGCCAGCAGCTTGTTCCCAGGCCGGGTGGAGCAGTACTTC. V is TRBV5-1 and J is TRBJ2-7; D is uncertain. Germline values: CDR1 SGHRS, CDR2 YFSETQ. The length of the CDR3 is 14 residues. Between the trimmed V and J ends, which lost 1 base and 7 bases, there was a span of 15 bases.

V and J are TRBV6-6 and TRBJ2-5, with 7 bases that match TRBD2. The DNA end lines up better with TRBJ2-7; the J call may be wrong. CDR1 is MNHNY and CDR2 is SVGAGI in the germline V gene (reference sequence). CDR3 length equals 13 residues. The DNA of the CDR3 is TGTGCAATCAGTGGGGGGGACCCCTACGAGCAGTACTTC. Translation: CAISGGDPYEQYF.

The chain has TRBV15 and TRBJ2-7, with D possibly matching TRBD1 (6 bases). The V gene's germline CDR1 is LNHNV and CDR2 YYDKDF (reference sequence). This CDR3 has 16 amino acids. Trimming removed 0 bases from V and 3 bases from J, with 15 bases in between. CDR3 nucleotide sequence: TGTGCCACCAGCAGAGATACGGTGGACAGTTACTACGAGCAGTACTTC. Translation: CATSRDTVDSYYEQYF.

The J gene is TRBJ1-4, the V gene TRBV6-6; D call uncertain. The CDR3 has 14 residues. Germline-derived CDR1 and CDR2 are MNHNY and SVGAGI (reference sequence). V lost 4 bases, J lost 8 bases, and 14 bases lay in between. The CDR3 region has the DNA TGTGCCAGCAGTTCGGAGGGAGAGAGGGAAAAACTGTTTTTT. This encodes CASSSEGEREKLFF.

The genes are TRBV15 and TRBJ2-3; TRBD2 aligns across 7 bases. The CDR3 sequence is 14 residues long. CDR1 LNHNV and CDR2 YYDKDF come from the germline V gene (reference sequence). J gave up 2 bases and V 2 bases, and 1 base lay outside the gene matches. This CDR3 is CATSRLADTDTQYF. As DNA, the CDR3 is TGTGCCACCAGCAGACTAGCGGACACAGATACGCAGTATTTT.

The CDR3 nucleotides are TGTGCCAGCAGCGTATCGACTTCTTCACTTGGGGATGAGCAGTTCTTC. It is translated as CASSVSTSSLGDEQFF. V usage is TRBV9 and J usage is TRBJ2-1; unclear D gene. Germline CDR1 reads SGDLS; CDR2 reads YYNGEE. The CDR3 sequence is 16 residues long. V was clipped by 1 base and J by 8 bases, with 19 bases between them. The entire variable domain, with the rest obtained from reference TRBV9 and TRBJ2-1, is as follows: DSGVTQTPKHLITATGQRVTLRCSPRSGDLSVYWYQQSLDQGLQFLIQYYNGEERAKGNILERFSAQQFPDLHSELNLSSLELGDSALYFCASSVSTSSLGDEQFFGPGTRLTVL.

This chain joins TRBV10-3 and TRBJ2-1; D tentatively fits TRBD1 or TRBD2 (5 bases each). The V gene lost 6 bases and the J gene lost 6 bases, with 12 bases spanning the gap. Germline V gene lookup returns CDR1 ENHRY and CDR2 SYGVKD. The CDR3 contains 13 residues. The CDR3 DNA sequence: TGTGCCATCAGCTCCGGGACCCCCAATGAGCAGTTCTTC. Translating gives CAISSGTPNEQFF.

V is TRBV7-7 and J is TRBJ2-1, with 12 bases identical to TRBD2. This CDR3 is built from 16 residues. Germline lookup yields CDR1 SSHAT and CDR2 FNYEAQ (reference sequence). The J segment lost 7 bases and the V segment lost 5 bases, leaving 9 bases of the junction unmatched. The CDR3 coding sequence is TGTGCCAGCAGCGTGGACCTAGCGGGGGGGCGTAATGAGCAGTTCTTC. It specifies CASSVDLAGGRNEQFF.

This clone was picked up a small number of times. This chain connects TRBV6-6 to TRBJ2-5; D is uncertain. V was pared by 0 bases and J by 4 bases, with 9 bases between. CDR1 MNHNY and CDR2 SVGAGI come from the germline V gene (reference sequence). CDR3 length equals 14 residues. CDR3 nucleotides: TGTGCCAGCAGTTACTCGAGCGAGGCAGAGACCCAGTACTTC. Its translation is CASSYSSEAETQYF.

The gene calls are TRBV6-1 and TRBJ1-2; D is undetermined. Germline assignment: CDR1 MNHNS and CDR2 SASEGT. Trimming cost V 1 base and J 9 bases, with 18 bases left between them. The CDR3 length is 15 residues. This CDR3 reads CASSEGQDGGSSYTF. For the CDR3, the DNA is TGTGCCAGCAGTGAAGGGCAGGACGGTGGTAGTAGCTACACCTTC.

This clone was observed once. The V and J genes are TRBV7-9 and TRBJ1-3, with a tentative D call TRBD1 (5 bases). V lost 5 bases and J lost 0, with 11 bases in between. From germline, CDR1 is SEHNR and CDR2 FQNEAQ (reference sequence). The CDR3 runs to 15 residues. The CDR3 here is CASSVGPSSGNTIYF. The CDR3 region has the DNA TGTGCCAGCAGCGTGGGACCGAGCTCTGGAAACACCATATATTTT.

This rearrangement joins TRBV30 to TRBJ2-2, with TRBD1 matching over 11 bases. The ends lost 1 base at V and 6 bases at J; junction bases unmatched: 4. Per the germline V gene, CDR1 is GTSNPN and CDR2 is SVGIG (reference sequence). The CDR3 contains 15 residues. Here the CDR3 reads CAWSDPGQGAGELFF. CDR3 DNA sequence: TGTGCCTGGAGTGATCCGGGACAGGGGGCCGGGGAGCTGTTTTTT.

J is TRBJ2-5 and V is TRBV7-2; D is perhaps TRBD2 (6 bases). This CDR3 contains 13 residues. The V end lost 5 bases, the J end lost 2 bases, and 9 bases lay between the germline ends. Germline loops: CDR1 SGHTA, CDR2 FQGNSA. The CDR3 nucleotides are TGTGCCAGCAGCCCCGGGACTCAAGAGACCCAGTACTTC. Amino acids: CASSPGTQETQYF.

V usage is TRBV7-6 and J usage is TRBJ1-3; no definite D call. CDR1 SGHVS and CDR2 FNYEAQ come from the germline V gene. The CDR3 is made up of 14 amino acids. V was trimmed by 5 bases and J by 8 bases, leaving 16 bases between them. The CDR3 DNA reads TGTGCCAGCAGCCAAGACCCATCTAGGTACACCATATATTTT. It codes for CASSQDPSRYTIYF.

This chain connects TRBV28 to TRBJ2-5; weak D call: TRBD1 (6 bases). V lost 2 bases, J lost 3 bases, and 13 bases lay in between. The CDR3 is 15 residues long. Germline assignment: CDR1 MDHEN and CDR2 SYDVKM. CDR3 in amino acids: CASSLLVAGEETQYF. DNA for the CDR3: TGTGCCAGCAGTTTACTCGTCGCAGGGGAAGAGACCCAGTACTTC.